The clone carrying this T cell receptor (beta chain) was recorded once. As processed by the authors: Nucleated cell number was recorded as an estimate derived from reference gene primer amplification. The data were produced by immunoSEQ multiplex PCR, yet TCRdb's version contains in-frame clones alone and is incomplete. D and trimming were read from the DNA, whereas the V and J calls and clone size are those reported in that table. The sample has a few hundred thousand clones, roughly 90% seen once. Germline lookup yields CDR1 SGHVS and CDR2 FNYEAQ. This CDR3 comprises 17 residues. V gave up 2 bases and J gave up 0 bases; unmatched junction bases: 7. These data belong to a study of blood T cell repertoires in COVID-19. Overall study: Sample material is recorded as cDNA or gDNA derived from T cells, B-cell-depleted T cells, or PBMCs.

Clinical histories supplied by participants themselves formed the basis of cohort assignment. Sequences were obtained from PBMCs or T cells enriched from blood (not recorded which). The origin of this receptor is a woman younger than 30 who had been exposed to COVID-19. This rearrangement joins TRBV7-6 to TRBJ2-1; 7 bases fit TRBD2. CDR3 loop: CASSLIGGTNSYNEQFF. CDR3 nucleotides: TGTGCCAGCAGCTTAATAGGCGGGACTAACTCCTACAATGAGCAGTTCTTC.